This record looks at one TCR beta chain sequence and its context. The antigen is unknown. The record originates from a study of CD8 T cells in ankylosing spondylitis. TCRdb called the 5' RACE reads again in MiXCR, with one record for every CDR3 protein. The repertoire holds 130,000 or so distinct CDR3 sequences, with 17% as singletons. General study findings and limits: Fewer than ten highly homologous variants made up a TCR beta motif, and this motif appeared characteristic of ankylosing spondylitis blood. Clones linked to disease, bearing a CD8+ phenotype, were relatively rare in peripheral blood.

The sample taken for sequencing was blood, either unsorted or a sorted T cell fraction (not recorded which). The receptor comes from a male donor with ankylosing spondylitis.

The CDR3 region has the DNA TGTGCCAGCAGTTTAGGGGACAGCCTATATAGCAATCAGCCCCAGCATTTT. It specifies CASSLGDSLYSNQPQHF. J is TRBJ1-5 and V is TRBV28; 7 bases agree with TRBD1. The junction had 7 bases not matched to a gene; V was cut back by 2 bases and J by 0 bases. Germline loops: CDR1 MDHEN, CDR2 SYDVKM. CDR3 length equals 17 residues.